Presented here are 29 T cell receptor beta chains from one specimen sequenced in a study of regulatory T cells in long-lasting Graves disease. Documented time point: newly diagnosed GD, antithyroid drugs for less than 3 months. PBMC-derived RNA was used for the TCR library. With iRepertoire HTBI primers and Arm-PCR of CDR3 regions, TCR beta libraries were built. TCRdb re-derived calls from the multiplex PCR reads in MiXCR, one entry per CDR3 protein. This table has about 430,000 distinct CDR3 sequences, approximately 15% appearing once. In addition, the sample was reused for a study of T cells in Graves' hyperthyroidism and ophthalmopathy.

Specimen: peripheral blood mononuclear cells (PBMCs), collected at new diagnosis, from a patient treated with antithyroid drugs. These TCRs come from a middle-aged woman with Graves disease.

This clonotype has only a few counts. The chain recombines TRBV27 with TRBJ2-5; D unresolved. This CDR3 is 15 amino acids long. Germline lookup yields CDR1 MNHEY and CDR2 SMNVEV (reference sequence). Trimming removed 4 bases at V and 1 base at J, with 13 bases between. This CDR3 reads CASSSIYSRQETQYF. The CDR3 coding sequence is TGTGCCAGCAGTTCGATCTATTCCCGCCAAGAGACCCAGTACTTC.

This clonotype was observed at least ten times. This chain links TRBV3-1 with TRBJ2-3; possibly TRBD2 for D (5 bases). Trimming pared 2 bases from V and 7 bases from J, leaving 7 bases between. CDR1 and CDR2 from the germline V gene are LGHDT and YNNKEL (reference sequence). The CDR3 contains 12 residues. The CDR3 reads CASSQIGNTQYF. The CDR3 DNA sequence: TGTGCCAGCAGCCAAATCGGGAATACGCAGTATTTT.

This clonotype has at least ten counts. This sequence joins TRBV29-1 and TRBJ2-5; TRBD1 matches at 8 bases. Germline V gives CDR1 SQVTM, CDR2 ANQGSEA. The CDR3 covers 15 residues. The ends lost 4 bases at V and 5 bases at J; junction bases unmatched: 12. The CDR3 protein is CSVVSLTGGRETQYF. The CDR3, as DNA: TGCAGCGTTGTTTCCCTCACAGGGGGAAGGGAGACCCAGTACTTC.

This clonotype turned up a few times. This chain joins TRBV6-1 and TRBJ2-7, with D unresolved. The V and J ends lost 2 bases and 0 bases respectively, with 5 bases between them. CDR3 length equals 13 residues. CDR1 and CDR2 (germline): MNHNS, SASEGT. CDR3 amino acids: CASSEIGSYEQYF. The CDR3, as DNA: TGTGCCAGCAGTGAAATAGGCTCCTACGAGCAGTACTTC.

This clonotype was observed many times. This sequence joins TRBV6-1 and TRBJ1-2; 9 bases agree with TRBD1. Germline trimming cut 2 bases from V and 4 bases from J; bases unmatched to any gene: 8. Germline V CDR1 and CDR2: MNHNS, SASEGT. The CDR3 consists of 16 residues. CDR3 in amino acids: CASSELGTGPFYGYTF. The CDR3 nucleotides are TGTGCCAGCAGTGAACTCGGGACAGGGCCCTTCTATGGCTACACCTTC.

This clonotype showed up many times. The CDR3 loop is CASSEAILGGTDTQYF. The CDR3 DNA reads as TGTGCCAGCAGTGAAGCGATACTAGGGGGCACAGATACGCAGTATTTT. The chain uses TRBV2 and TRBJ2-3, with D possibly being TRBD1 or TRBD2 (5 bases each). Germline V CDR1 and CDR2: SNHLY, FYNNEI. The ends were cut back, 0 bases at V and 1 base at J, with 11 bases in the middle. The CDR3 loop spans 16 amino acids.

This CDR3 reads CASSSGQGMETQYF. In DNA form, the CDR3 reads TGTGCCAGCAGTTCCGGACAGGGAATGGAGACCCAGTACTTC. The chain recombines TRBV11-2 with TRBJ2-5; TRBD1 matches at 8 bases. The CDR3 sequence is 14 residues long. J was trimmed by 5 bases and V by 6 bases; bases with no gene match: 8. Germline V lookup: CDR1 SGHAT, CDR2 FQNNGV.

This clonotype was seen repeatedly, ten times or more. The chain recombines TRBV30 with TRBJ2-7; 9 nucleotides agree with TRBD2. Germline-derived CDR1 and CDR2 are GTSNPN and SVGIG (reference sequence). After removal of 0 bases from V and 4 bases from J, the junction contained 4 bases not matched to a gene. This CDR3 contains 14 residues. This CDR3 reads CAWSVTLAGYEQYF. CDR3 nucleotides: TGTGCCTGGAGTGTAACCCTAGCGGGGTACGAGCAGTACTTC. Drawing the rest from reference TRBV30 and TRBJ2-7, the complete variable domain is SQTIHQWPATLVQPVGSPLSLECTVEGTSNPNLYWYRQAAGRGLQLLFYSVGIGQISSEVPQNLSASRPQDRQFILSSKKLLLSDSGFYLCAWSVTLAGYEQYFGPGTRLTVT.

The chain employs TRBV3-1 and TRBJ1-5, with D possibly matching TRBD1 (6 bases). Germline CDR1 and CDR2: LGHDT and YNNKEL (reference sequence). Trimming removed 0 bases at V and 3 bases at J, with 9 bases between. The CDR3 has 15 amino acids. CDR3 coding DNA: TGTGCCAGCAGCCAAGAAGGGGGGAACAATCAGCCCCAGCATTTT. As protein: CASSQEGGNNQPQHF.

This clonotype came up a few times. The rearrangement joins TRBV27 to TRBJ2-7; D gene uncertain. V was pared by 0 bases and J by 7 bases, with 10 bases between. The CDR3 spans 13 residues. Germline assignment: CDR1 MNHEY and CDR2 SMNVEV (reference sequence). Here the CDR3 DNA reads TGTGCCAGCAGTTTATCGGTCCTAGGAGAGCAGTACTTC. This gives the protein CASSLSVLGEQYF.

This clonotype showed up many times. This chain links TRBV7-8 with TRBJ1-5; the match to TRBD1 covers 8 bases. V shed 1 base and J 5 bases; nucleotides not matched to a gene: 7. The CDR3 is made up of 16 amino acids. Germline CDR1 is SGHVS and CDR2 is FQNEAQ. The CDR3 DNA reads as TGTGCCAGCAGCTTAGGTCCAGGGGGCTTCGATCAGCCCCAGCATTTT. It yields the protein CASSLGPGGFDQPQHF.

This clonotype occurred many times. The rearrangement joins TRBV14 to TRBJ1-4; D not certain. Germline assignment: CDR1 SGHDN and CDR2 FVKESK. Trimming left V 4 bases short and J 8 bases short, with 11 bases between. The CDR3 loop spans 13 amino acids. CDR3 in amino acids: CASSPRMSEKLFF. Written as DNA, the CDR3 is TGTGCCAGCAGCCCGAGGATGAGCGAAAAACTGTTTTTT.

V gene TRBV30 combines with J gene TRBJ1-2, with unresolved D. Germline values: CDR1 GTSNPN, CDR2 SVGIG (reference sequence). This CDR3 has 13 amino acids. Trimming removed 2 bases at V and 5 bases at J, with 12 bases between. In DNA, the CDR3 is TGTGCCTGGAGTCCCACGACACTTTATGGCTACACCTTC. Protein: CAWSPTTLYGYTF.

This clonotype turned up a few times. The junction differs from germline at one of its ends, possibly a read error. The chain has TRBV11-1 and TRBJ2-3; D uncertain. This CDR3 is 14 amino acids long. Germline loops: CDR1 SGHAT, CDR2 FQDESV (reference sequence). CDR3 sequence reads: CASSQDNPTDTQYF. DNA of the CDR3: TGCGCCAGCAGCCAAGATAATCCGACAGATACGCAGTATTTT.

This clonotype showed up just a few times. This chain connects TRBV19 to TRBJ2-3, with TRBD2 as a possible D gene (5 bases). Germline V lookup: CDR1 LNHDA, CDR2 SQIVND (reference sequence). With 8 bases removed from V and 1 base from J, the gap between germline ends came to 13 bases. This CDR3 comprises 14 residues. The DNA of the CDR3 is TGTGCCAGTGAGGGTTCCTCTGGCACAGATACGCAGTATTTT. The encoded protein is CASEGSSGTDTQYF.

This clonotype was counted at least ten times. The gene calls are TRBV11-3 and TRBJ2-1; the match to TRBD2 covers 9 bases. V trimming: 0 bases; J trimming: 7 bases; junction bases outside the gene matches: 4. CDR3 length: 15 residues. The germline V gene encodes CDR1 SGHNT and CDR2 YENEEA. The CDR3 sequence is CASSLEAGGVNEQFF. The DNA of the CDR3 is TGTGCCAGCAGCTTAGAAGCGGGAGGTGTAAATGAGCAGTTCTTC.

V gene TRBV7-2 combines with J gene TRBJ2-1; 9 bases are a match to TRBD1. CDR1 is SGHTA and CDR2 is FQGNSA in the germline V gene. J gave up 10 bases and V 5 bases, and 24 bases lay outside the gene matches. This CDR3 region has 19 residues. Here the CDR3 reads CASSATGTGNLRAYSEQFF. The CDR3 coding sequence is TGTGCCAGCAGCGCCACCGGGACAGGGAACCTCAGGGCCTACAGCGAGCAGTTCTTC.

The genes are TRBV4-2 and TRBJ1-4; D uncertain. V was trimmed by 0 bases and J by 2 bases, leaving 10 bases between them. CDR1 and CDR2 (germline): LGHNA, YNFKEQ. This CDR3 comprises 16 residues. The CDR3 DNA follows: TGTGCCAGCAGCCAAGATTTGCGGACCACTAATGAAAAACTGTTTTTT. Amino acids: CASSQDLRTTNEKLFF.

The chain carries TRBV7-2 and TRBJ2-7; D is perhaps TRBD1 (5 bases). The germline V and J ends were trimmed by 5 bases and 3 bases, with 14 bases remaining between them. Germline CDR1 reads SGHTA; CDR2 reads FQGNSA. The CDR3 loop spans 14 amino acids. CDR3 DNA: TGTGCCAGCAGCCCCTCGAAGGACAACTACGAGCAGTACTTC. Residues: CASSPSKDNYEQYF. Based on the CDR3 plus reference TRBV7-2 and TRBJ2-7, the full variable domain is GAGVSQSPSNKVTEKGKDVELRCDPISGHTALYWYRQSLGQGLEFLIYFQGNSAPDKSGLPSDRFSAERTGGSVSTLTIQRTQQEDSAVYLCASSPSKDNYEQYFGPGTRLTVT.

The chain recombines TRBV29-1 with TRBJ1-2; 9 bases align to TRBD1. V was pared by 6 bases and J by 8 bases, with 10 bases of the junction left unmatched. The germline gives CDR1 SQVTM, CDR2 ANQGSEA. CDR3 length equals 13 residues. The DNA of the CDR3 is TGCAGCGTGGACGCCACAGGGGGCATCGGCTACACCTTC. As protein: CSVDATGGIGYTF.

The V gene is TRBV7-9, the J gene TRBJ2-5; 9 bases are shared with TRBD1. The closer fit of TRBJ2-1 to the DNA end suggests the J call may be wrong. This CDR3 has 17 residues. The germline CDR1 and CDR2 sequences are SEHNR and FQNEAQ (reference sequence). Here the CDR3 DNA reads TGTGCCAGCAGCTCCTACCGGGACAGGGTCGGGAGCAATGAGCAGTTCTTC. This encodes CASSSYRDRVGSNEQFF.

This clonotype was seen repeatedly, ten times or more. The chain carries TRBV28 and TRBJ1-2; D remains ambiguous. Germline CDR1 is MDHEN and CDR2 is SYDVKM. Trimming pared 3 bases from V and 6 bases from J, leaving 5 bases between. The CDR3 length is 11 residues. CDR3 nucleotide sequence: TGTGCCAGCAGTTTGGGCGATGGCTACACCTTC. This gives the protein CASSLGDGYTF.

To note about this clonotype: A read error is the likely source, as a far larger clone sits one nucleotide away. V gene TRBV27 combines with J gene TRBJ2-1, with 9 bases identical to TRBD2. The DNA matches TRBJ2-7 better at its end, which makes the J call doubtful. Per germline, CDR1 MNHEY and CDR2 SMNVEV (reference sequence). This CDR3 spans 15 amino acids. CDR3: CASTLGASGNNEQYF. The DNA of the CDR3 is TGTGCCAGCACCCTCGGGGCTAGCGGGAACAATGAGCAGTACTTC.

This clonotype was detected ten times or more. One end of the junction fails to match germline, which may point to a read error. V and J are TRBV5-1 and TRBJ2-1; no clear D. Germline V lookup: CDR1 SGHRS, CDR2 YFSETQ. CDR3 length equals 15 residues. CDR3 residues: CASSPDSSSYNEQFF. The DNA for the CDR3 is TGTGCCAGCAGCCCAGACTCAAGCTCCTACAATGAGCAGTTCTTC.

This clonotype has just a few counts. The chain couples TRBV24-1 to TRBJ2-5; 10 bases map to TRBD2. Germline CDR1 KGHDR, CDR2 SFDVKD. Trimming removed 3 bases from V and 2 bases from J; junction bases left unmatched: 5. The CDR3 is 16 amino acids. CDR3 nucleotide sequence: TGTGCCACCAGTGATCAAGTAGCGGGAGGACAAGAGACCCAGTACTTC. It yields the protein CATSDQVAGGQETQYF.

This sequence joins TRBV2 and TRBJ2-1; 13 nucleotides align to TRBD2. Germline CDR1 SNHLY, CDR2 FYNNEI. After removal of 2 bases from V and 5 bases from J, the junction contained 0 bases not matched to a gene. CDR3 length: 15 residues. The CDR3 protein is CASSETSGRDNEQFF. The CDR3, as DNA: TGTGCCAGCAGTGAAACTAGCGGGAGGGACAATGAGCAGTTCTTC.

A word on this clonotype: This could be a read error, since a much larger clone is one nucleotide away. The chain combines TRBV7-9 with TRBJ2-1, with TRBD1 matching over 9 bases. This CDR3 spans 15 amino acids. The V and J ends lost 1 base and 5 bases, in that order; junction bases with no gene match: 3. Germline CDR1 reads SEHNR; CDR2 reads FQNEAQ (reference sequence). CDR3 in DNA: TGTGCCAGCAGCTTAGAAGGGACAGGGAACAATGAGCAGTTCTTC. Translating gives CASSLEGTGNNEQFF.

This clonotype occurred many times. The rearrangement uses TRBV20-1 and TRBJ1-1; 7 positions agree with TRBD1. The V and J ends lost 0 bases and 3 bases, in that order; junction bases with no gene match: 10. The germline gives CDR1 DFQATT, CDR2 SNEGSKA (reference sequence). The CDR3 is made up of 16 amino acids. As DNA, the CDR3 is TGCAGTGCTAGAGATGTTCTGAAAGGGGGCTACACTGAAGCTTTCTTT. This sequence encodes CSARDVLKGGYTEAFF.

This clonotype appeared many times. The chain is built from TRBV20-1 and TRBJ1-1; 9 bases fit TRBD1. Germline V CDR1 and CDR2: DFQATT, SNEGSKA (reference sequence). The length of the CDR3 is 14 residues. The trim removed 4 bases at V and 5 bases at J, leaving 8 bases unmatched. CDR3 protein: CSAKLQGALTEAFF. The CDR3 DNA reads as TGCAGTGCTAAATTACAGGGGGCGCTGACTGAAGCTTTCTTT.